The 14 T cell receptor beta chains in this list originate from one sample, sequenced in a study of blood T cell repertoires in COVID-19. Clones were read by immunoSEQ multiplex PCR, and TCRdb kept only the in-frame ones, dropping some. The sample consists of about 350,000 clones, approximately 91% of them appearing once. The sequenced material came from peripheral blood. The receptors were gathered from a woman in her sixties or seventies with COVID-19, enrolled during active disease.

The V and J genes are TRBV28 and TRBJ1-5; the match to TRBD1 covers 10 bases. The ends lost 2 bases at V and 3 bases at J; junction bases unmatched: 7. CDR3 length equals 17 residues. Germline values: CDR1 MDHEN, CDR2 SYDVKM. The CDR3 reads CASSLPGTGAVNQPQHF. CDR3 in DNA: TGTGCCAGCAGTTTACCTGGGACAGGGGCGGTCAATCAGCCCCAGCATTTT.

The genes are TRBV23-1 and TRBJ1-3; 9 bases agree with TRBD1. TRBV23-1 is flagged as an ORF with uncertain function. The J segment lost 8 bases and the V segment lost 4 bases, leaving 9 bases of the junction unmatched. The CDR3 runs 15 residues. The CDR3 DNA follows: TGCGCCAGCAGTCTGACGCGGACAGGGGTCCACACCATATATTTT. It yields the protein CASSLTRTGVHTIYF.

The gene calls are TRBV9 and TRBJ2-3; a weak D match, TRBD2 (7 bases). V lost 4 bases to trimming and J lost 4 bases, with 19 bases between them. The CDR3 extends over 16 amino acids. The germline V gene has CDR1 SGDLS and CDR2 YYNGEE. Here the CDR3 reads CASSPREGGLADTQYF. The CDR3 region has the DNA TGTGCCAGCAGCCCAAGGGAGGGGGGGCTAGCAGATACGCAGTATTTT.

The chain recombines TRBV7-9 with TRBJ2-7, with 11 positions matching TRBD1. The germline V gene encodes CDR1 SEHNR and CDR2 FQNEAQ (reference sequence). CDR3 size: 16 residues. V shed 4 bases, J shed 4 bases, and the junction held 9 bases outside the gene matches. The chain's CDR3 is CASSSPGTGGRYEQYF. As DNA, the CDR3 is TGTGCCAGCAGCTCCCCCGGGACAGGGGGACGATACGAGCAGTACTTC.

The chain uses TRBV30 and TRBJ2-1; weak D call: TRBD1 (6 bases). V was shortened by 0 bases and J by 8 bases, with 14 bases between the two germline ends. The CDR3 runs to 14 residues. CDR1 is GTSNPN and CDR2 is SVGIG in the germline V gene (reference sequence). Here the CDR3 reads CAWSVGRGRDEQFF. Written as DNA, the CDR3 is TGTGCCTGGAGTGTAGGTAGGGGGAGAGATGAGCAGTTCTTC.

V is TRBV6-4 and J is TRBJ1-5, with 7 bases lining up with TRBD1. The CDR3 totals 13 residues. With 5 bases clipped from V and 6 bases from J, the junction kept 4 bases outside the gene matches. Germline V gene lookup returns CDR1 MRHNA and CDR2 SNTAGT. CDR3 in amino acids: CASSKGAGQPQHF. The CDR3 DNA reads TGTGCCAGCAGTAAGGGGGCAGGTCAGCCCCAGCATTTT.

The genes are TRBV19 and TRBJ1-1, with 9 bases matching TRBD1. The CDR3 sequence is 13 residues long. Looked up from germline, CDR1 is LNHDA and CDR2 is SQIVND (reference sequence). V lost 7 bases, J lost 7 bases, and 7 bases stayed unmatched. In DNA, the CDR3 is TGTGCCAGTATGCAACAGGGGGCTGGTGAAGCTTTCTTT. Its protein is CASMQQGAGEAFF.

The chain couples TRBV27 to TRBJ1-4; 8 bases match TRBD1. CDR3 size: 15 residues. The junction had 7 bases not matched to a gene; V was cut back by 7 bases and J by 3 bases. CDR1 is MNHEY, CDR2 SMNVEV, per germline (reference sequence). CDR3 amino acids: CASMYRGVPNEKLFF. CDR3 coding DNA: TGTGCCAGCATGTACAGGGGGGTACCTAATGAAAAACTGTTTTTT.

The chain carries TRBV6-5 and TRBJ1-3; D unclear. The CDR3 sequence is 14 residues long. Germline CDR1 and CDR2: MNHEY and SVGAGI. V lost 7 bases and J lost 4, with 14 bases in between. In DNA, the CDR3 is TGTGCCAGCACCGCCATTGCGGGGGGAAACACCATATATTTT. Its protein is CASTAIAGGNTIYF.

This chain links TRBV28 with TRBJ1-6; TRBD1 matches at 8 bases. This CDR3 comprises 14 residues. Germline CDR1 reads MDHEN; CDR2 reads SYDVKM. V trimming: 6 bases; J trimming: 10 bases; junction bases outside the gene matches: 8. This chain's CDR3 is CASSSTGAGSPLHF. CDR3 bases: TGTGCCAGCAGCTCGACAGGGGCTGGGTCACCCCTCCACTTT.

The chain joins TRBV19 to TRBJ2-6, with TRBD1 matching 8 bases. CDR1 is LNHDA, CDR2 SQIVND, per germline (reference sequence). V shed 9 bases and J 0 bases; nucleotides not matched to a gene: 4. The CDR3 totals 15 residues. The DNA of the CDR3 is TGTGCCAGCGGGACAGGATCCTCTGGGGCCAACGTCCTGACTTTC. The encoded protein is CASGTGSSGANVLTF. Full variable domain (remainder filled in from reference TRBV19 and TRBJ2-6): DGGITQSPKYLFRKEGQNVTLSCEQNLNHDAMYWYRQDPGQGLRLIYYSQIVNDFQKGDIAEGYSVSREKKESFPLTVTSAQKNPTAFYLCASGTGSSGANVLTFGAGSRLTVL.

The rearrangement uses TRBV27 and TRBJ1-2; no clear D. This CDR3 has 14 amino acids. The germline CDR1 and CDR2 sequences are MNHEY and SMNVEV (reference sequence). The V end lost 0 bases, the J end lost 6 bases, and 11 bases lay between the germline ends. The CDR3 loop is CASSLSPRGDGYTF. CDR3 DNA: TGTGCCAGCAGTTTATCGCCCCGCGGTGATGGCTACACCTTC.

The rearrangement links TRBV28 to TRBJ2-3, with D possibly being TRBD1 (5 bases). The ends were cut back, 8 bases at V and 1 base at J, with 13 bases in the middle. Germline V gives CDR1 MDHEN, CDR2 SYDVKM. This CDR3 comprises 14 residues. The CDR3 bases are TGTGCCAGCGTCGGACAAAGGGGCACAGATACGCAGTATTTT. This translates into CASVGQRGTDTQYF.

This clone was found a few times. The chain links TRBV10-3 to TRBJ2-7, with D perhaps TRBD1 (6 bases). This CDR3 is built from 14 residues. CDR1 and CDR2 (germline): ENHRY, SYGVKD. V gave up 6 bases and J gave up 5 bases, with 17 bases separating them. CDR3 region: CAISLRSQGHEQYF. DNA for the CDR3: TGTGCCATCAGCTTGAGATCTCAGGGGCACGAGCAGTACTTC.